This T cell receptor beta chain was sequenced for a study of blood T cells in healthy people across ages. Remarks on this clonotype: Its antigen is as yet unknown.

A J-beta primer mix and a sample-barcoded 5' primer were used in a second PCR of roughly 6 to 12 cycles. One entry per CDR3 protein, called by TCRdb with MiXCR from the 5' RACE reads. The sample has about 1,500,000 distinct CDR3 sequences, approximately 28% seen once; the top ten hold around 7.7%. Study observations and caveats: Because donor CMV status was unknown, expanded clonotype changes were possibly confounded.

CDR3 length: 12 amino acids. Trimming stripped 7 bases from V and 4 bases from J, with 8 bases between. Germline V gene data show CDR1 as MNHEY and CDR2 as SVGEGT. The J gene is TRBJ2-1, the V gene TRBV6-2 or TRBV6-3, with unresolved D. The origin of this receptor is a young woman in good health. The sequencing input was blood. The DNA of the CDR3 is TGTGCCAGCAATACCTTTTACAATGAGCAGTTCTTC. Protein sequence: CASNTFYNEQFF.